This TCR beta chain was recorded in a study of pediatric ulcerative colitis. Study-level findings and limits: Clonal expansions reduced rectal repertoire diversity in acute severe colitis. No controls had the two rectal clonotypes shared by ulcerative colitis patients. Repertoires came from total lymphocyte DNA, so rare subsets like regulatory T cells may be missed.

Rectal tissue came from one to two pinch biopsies taken at colonoscopy. The protocol was immunoSEQ multiplex PCR, while the TCRdb copy is restricted to in-frame clones and leaves out a portion. Here the sample spans some 43,000 clones, 78% being singletons. The ends were cut back, 3 bases at V and 7 bases at J, with 14 bases in the middle. Looked up from germline, CDR1 is SGHKS and CDR2 is YYEKEE (reference sequence). The CDR3 spans 14 residues. A note on this clone: What it binds is unknown.

The receptor's source is a girl under 18 with moderate ulcerative colitis. The sequencing input was gut tissue. V is TRBV5-5 and J is TRBJ2-1, with a possible D match to TRBD2 (6 bases). CDR3 amino acids: CASSSPGRLNEQFF. The CDR3 region has the DNA TGTGCCAGCAGCTCTCCCGGGAGATTGAATGAGCAGTTCTTC.